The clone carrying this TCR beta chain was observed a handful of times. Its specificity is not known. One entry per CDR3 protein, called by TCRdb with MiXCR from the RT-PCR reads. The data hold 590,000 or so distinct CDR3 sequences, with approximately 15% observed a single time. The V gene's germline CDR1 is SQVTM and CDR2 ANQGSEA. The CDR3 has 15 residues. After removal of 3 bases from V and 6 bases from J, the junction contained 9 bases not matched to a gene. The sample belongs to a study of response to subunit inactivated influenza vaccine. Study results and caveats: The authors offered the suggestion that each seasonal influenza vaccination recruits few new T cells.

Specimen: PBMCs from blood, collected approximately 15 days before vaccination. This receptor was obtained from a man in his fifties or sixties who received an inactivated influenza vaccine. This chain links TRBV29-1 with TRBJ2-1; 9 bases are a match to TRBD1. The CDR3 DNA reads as TGCAGCGTTGAGGGACACGGGACAGGGATCAATGAGCAGTTCTTC. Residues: CSVEGHGTGINEQFF.